This is a list of T cell receptor beta chains from one sample in a study of blood T cell repertoires in COVID-19. The assay was immunoSEQ multiplex PCR, and TCRdb's table has in-frame clones only and misses some. Of approximately 170,000 clones in the sample, around 85% were seen once. Sequenced input: peripheral blood. Source of these receptors: a man aged 50 to 60 with active or convalescent COVID-19. Each CDR3 is given with its conserved first and last residue. Fields, in order: D gene, clone size, V gene, J gene, CDR3 protein, CDR3 DNA. D genes are given only for firm matches. Some rows have no size entry. The others give once, few or many, or a class for an expanded clone.

D gene: TRBD1
clone size: .
V gene: TRBV19
J gene: TRBJ1-4
CDR3 protein: CASSIAGTGINEKLFF
CDR3 DNA: TGTGCCAGTAGTATTGCGGGGACAGGGATTAATGAAAAACTGTTTTTT

D gene: .
clone size: .
V gene: TRBV2
J gene: TRBJ1-5
CDR3 protein: CASSEAAGGNQPQHF
CDR3 DNA: TGTGCCAGCAGTGAAGCTGCAGGGGGCAATCAGCCCCAGCATTTT

D gene: .
clone size: .
V gene: TRBV21-1
J gene: TRBJ1-5
CDR3 protein: CASSLQGWSNQPQHF
CDR3 DNA: TGTGCCAGCAGTCTACAGGGATGGAGCAATCAGCCCCAGCATTTT

D gene: TRBD1
clone size: .
V gene: TRBV7-3
J gene: TRBJ2-1
CDR3 protein: CASSPDRDQGEQFF
CDR3 DNA: TGTGCCAGCAGCCCGGACAGGGATCAGGGTGAGCAGTTCTTC

D gene: .
clone size: .
V gene: TRBV5-4
J gene: TRBJ1-2
CDR3 protein: CASSLSGGPWNYGYTF
CDR3 DNA: TGTGCCAGCAGCTTGTCCGGGGGACCTTGGAACTATGGCTACACCTTC

D gene: TRBD2
clone size: .
V gene: TRBV4-1
J gene: TRBJ2-2
CDR3 protein: CASRGREGPTGELFF
CDR3 DNA: TGCGCCAGCCGAGGGCGGGAGGGCCCCACCGGGGAGCTGTTTTTT

D gene: TRBD1
clone size: .
V gene: TRBV9
J gene: TRBJ2-7
CDR3 protein: CASSDRDRFYEQYF
CDR3 DNA: TGTGCCAGCAGCGATCGGGACAGGTTTTACGAGCAGTACTTC

D gene: .
clone size: .
V gene: TRBV6-5
J gene: TRBJ1-6
CDR3 protein: CASSQQVIRSPLHF
CDR3 DNA: TGTGCCAGCAGTCAACAGGTTATACGTTCACCCCTCCACTTT

D gene: TRBD1
clone size: once
V gene: TRBV7-9
J gene: TRBJ1-1
CDR3 protein: CASSPQGANTEAFF
CDR3 DNA: TGTGCCAGCAGTCCTCAGGGGGCTAACACTGAAGCTTTCTTT

D gene: TRBD2
clone size: .
V gene: TRBV5-1
J gene: TRBJ2-1
CDR3 protein: CASSLAPLAGNYNEQFF
CDR3 DNA: TGCGCCAGCAGCTTGGCGCCCCTAGCGGGGAACTACAATGAGCAGTTCTTC

D gene: .
clone size: .
V gene: TRBV7-2
J gene: TRBJ1-3
CDR3 protein: CASSNILGNTIYF
CDR3 DNA: TGTGCCAGCAGCAATATACTAGGAAACACCATATATTTT

D gene: .
clone size: .
V gene: TRBV6-2/TRBV6-3
J gene: TRBJ1-1
CDR3 protein: CASSYFRRDMNTEAFF
CDR3 DNA: TGTGCCAGCAGTTACTTTAGAAGAGATATGAACACTGAAGCTTTCTTT

D gene: TRBD2
clone size: .
V gene: TRBV5-1
J gene: TRBJ2-3
CDR3 protein: CASSLDLTSGTSTDTQYF
CDR3 DNA: TGCGCCAGCAGCTTGGATTTGACTAGCGGGACTAGTACAGATACGCAGTATTTT

D gene: TRBD1
clone size: .
V gene: TRBV19
J gene: TRBJ2-7
CDR3 protein: CASSIGTGYEQYF
CDR3 DNA: TGTGCCAGTAGTATTGGGACAGGCTACGAGCAGTACTTC

D gene: TRBD1
clone size: .
V gene: TRBV7-9
J gene: TRBJ1-2
CDR3 protein: CASSLPSGGSGYTF
CDR3 DNA: TGTGCCAGCAGCTTACCGTCAGGGGGTAGTGGCTACACCTTC

D gene: TRBD2
clone size: .
V gene: TRBV11-2
J gene: TRBJ2-3
CDR3 protein: CASSLEGGLRAGANTDTQYF
CDR3 DNA: TGTGCCAGCAGCTTAGAGGGGGGACTACGAGCGGGAGCCAACACAGATACGCAGTATTTT

D gene: .
clone size: once
V gene: TRBV7-2
J gene: TRBJ2-7
CDR3 protein: CASSLTPFLNMEQYF
CDR3 DNA: TGTGCCAGCAGCTTAACACCTTTTTTGAACATGGAGCAGTACTTC

D gene: .
clone size: once
V gene: TRBV2
J gene: TRBJ2-7
CDR3 protein: CASGKAEGGEQYF
CDR3 DNA: TGTGCCAGCGGGAAAGCGGAGGGTGGAGAGCAGTACTTC

D gene: .
clone size: .
V gene: TRBV14
J gene: TRBJ2-3
CDR3 protein: CASSQDTFRDTQYF
CDR3 DNA: TGTGCCAGCAGCCAAGACACCTTCAGAGATACGCAGTATTTT

D gene: TRBD2
clone size: .
V gene: TRBV11-2
J gene: TRBJ2-5
CDR3 protein: CASSSGTSGKETQYF
CDR3 DNA: TGTGCCAGCAGCTCCGGGACTAGCGGTAAAGAGACCCAGTACTTC

D gene: .
clone size: .
V gene: TRBV5-6
J gene: TRBJ2-3
CDR3 protein: CASSHTDTQYF
CDR3 DNA: TGTGCCAGCAGCCACACAGATACGCAGTATTTT

D gene: .
clone size: .
V gene: TRBV28
J gene: TRBJ2-1
CDR3 protein: CASTGGQYNEQFF
CDR3 DNA: TGTGCCAGCACCGGAGGACAGTACAATGAGCAGTTCTTC

D gene: .
clone size: .
V gene: TRBV6-1
J gene: TRBJ1-3
CDR3 protein: CASSANPGQSGNTIYF
CDR3 DNA: TGTGCCAGCAGTGCGAATCCTGGACAGTCTGGAAACACCATATATTTT

D gene: .
clone size: .
V gene: TRBV24-1
J gene: TRBJ2-3
CDR3 protein: CATSDRGLLAGDTQYF
CDR3 DNA: TGTGCCACCAGTGATCGAGGGTTACTAGCAGGGGATACGCAGTATTTT

D gene: .
clone size: .
V gene: TRBV3-1/TRBV3-2
J gene: TRBJ1-1
CDR3 protein: CASSQEVGQLNTEAFF
CDR3 DNA: TGTGCCAGCAGCCAAGAAGTCGGACAGTTGAACACTGAAGCTTTCTTT

D gene: .
clone size: .
V gene: TRBV7-3
J gene: TRBJ1-1
CDR3 protein: CASSFGGEGQRAFF
CDR3 DNA: TGTGCCAGCAGCTTTGGCGGGGAGGGGCAGCGAGCTTTCTTT

D gene: TRBD2
clone size: .
V gene: TRBV5-1
J gene: TRBJ2-1
CDR3 protein: CASSWTSGGDEQFF
CDR3 DNA: TGCGCCAGCAGCTGGACTAGCGGAGGGGATGAGCAGTTCTTC

D gene: TRBD2
clone size: .
V gene: TRBV4-2
J gene: TRBJ2-5
CDR3 protein: CASSQKPGLAEETQYF
CDR3 DNA: TGTGCCAGCAGCCAAAAACCTGGACTAGCGGAAGAGACCCAGTACTTC

D gene: TRBD1
clone size: .
V gene: TRBV9
J gene: TRBJ1-3
CDR3 protein: CASSVGGQGTSGNTIYF
CDR3 DNA: TGTGCCAGCAGCGTAGGAGGACAGGGTACCTCTGGAAACACCATATATTTT

D gene: .
clone size: .
V gene: TRBV30
J gene: TRBJ1-1
CDR3 protein: CAWKGVVNTEAFF
CDR3 DNA: TGTGCCTGGAAAGGGGTCGTCAACACTGAAGCTTTCTTT

D gene: .
clone size: .
V gene: TRBV4-3
J gene: TRBJ1-1
CDR3 protein: CASSRGGGTGEAFF
CDR3 DNA: TGCGCCAGCAGCCGCGGGGGAGGGACCGGTGAAGCTTTCTTT